Following are 18 T cell receptor beta chains from one sample sequenced in a study of T cells in Graves' hyperthyroidism and ophthalmopathy. TCR beta CDR3 regions were amplified from RNA transcripts. RT-PCR in the first round (using the HTBI primer set) targeted the TCR CDR3. TCRdb analysed the multiplex PCR reads with MiXCR anew, one entry per CDR3 protein. The table includes around 430,000 distinct CDR3 sequences, 14% to 15% detected once. The sequencing input was blood. Receptors originate from a woman in her thirties with Graves' hyperthyroidism.

This clonotype was recorded at least ten times. DNA for the CDR3: TGTGCCAGCAGTCCAACAGGTGCCAAAAACATTCAGTACTTC. It encodes CASSPTGAKNIQYF. The chain joins TRBV7-9 to TRBJ2-4; D is perhaps TRBD1 (5 bases). The CDR3 covers 14 residues. Germline CDR1 is SEHNR and CDR2 is FQNEAQ (reference sequence). Trimming took 6 bases from V and 1 from J, leaving 10 bases between them.

This clonotype was counted between two and nine times. The chain couples TRBV20-1 to TRBJ1-2; TRBD1 matches 9 bases. J gave up 3 bases and V 1 base, and 9 bases lay outside the gene matches. The CDR3 is 16 residues long. Germline V CDR1 and CDR2: DFQATT, SNEGSKA (reference sequence). The CDR3 region has the DNA TGCAGTGCTAGAGCCACCGGGACAGGGTTGGACTATGGCTACACCTTC. Its translation: CSARATGTGLDYGYTF.

The J gene is TRBJ1-3, the V gene TRBV3-1; the D is unclear. The germline V gene encodes CDR1 LGHDT and CDR2 YNNKEL (reference sequence). V was trimmed by 4 bases and J by 4 bases, leaving 8 bases between them. CDR3 length: 13 residues. CDR3 residues: CASSRTEGNTIYF. The CDR3 coding sequence is TGTGCCAGCAGCCGGACGGAGGGAAACACCATATATTTT.

The sample holds many counts of this clonotype. The CDR3 DNA reads as TGTGCCAGCAGCTTCAATTACGGTCCAACCTCCTACAATGAGCAGTTCTTC. Encoded protein: CASSFNYGPTSYNEQFF. This chain connects TRBV6-1 to TRBJ2-1, with D uncertain. The CDR3 is made up of 17 amino acids. V shed 6 bases and J shed 0 bases, with 18 bases lying between them. CDR1 MNHNS and CDR2 SASEGT come from the germline V gene.

This clonotype was observed a single time. This chain links TRBV28 with TRBJ2-3; weak D call: TRBD1 (6 bases). V dropped 1 base and J dropped 6 bases, with 17 bases sitting between them. Germline V CDR1 and CDR2: MDHEN, SYDVKM. The CDR3 spans 16 residues. The CDR3 coding sequence is TGTGCCAGCAGTTTATCCTACAGGGTCTTTGGGGATACGCAGTATTTT. Translation: CASSLSYRVFGDTQYF.

Only one count was recorded for this clonotype. A much larger clone sits a single nucleotide away, making a read error possible. This CDR3 is CASRSDGTRGTQYF. The CDR3, as DNA: TGTGCCAGCAGATCCGACGGGACGCGGGGGACCCAGTACTTC. The J gene is TRBJ2-5, the V gene TRBV3-1; the D gene is possibly TRBD2 (6 bases). Trimming removed 6 bases at V and 7 bases at J, with 18 bases between. Germline V gene sequence: CDR1 LGHDT, CDR2 YNNKEL (reference sequence). This CDR3 region has 14 residues.

This clonotype turned up a few times. The genes are TRBV7-2 and TRBJ2-1, with D perhaps matching TRBD1 (6 bases). The CDR3 is 14 residues long. Trimming took 7 bases from V and 2 from J, leaving 12 bases between them. Germline CDR1 SGHTA, CDR2 FQGNSA. DNA for the CDR3: TGTGCCAGCATCCGGGACAAGGCCTACAATGAGCAGTTCTTC. Translation: CASIRDKAYNEQFF.

The sample holds many counts of this clonotype. This chain joins TRBV30 and TRBJ2-3, with D hard to call. CDR1 is GTSNPN, CDR2 SVGIG, per germline (reference sequence). The CDR3 consists of 17 residues. Trimming left V 1 base short and J 0 bases short, with 17 bases between. CDR3 bases: TGTGCCTGGAGTGGGCTGGCTAGACAAACTAGCACAGATACGCAGTATTTT. This translates into CAWSGLARQTSTDTQYF.

The J gene is TRBJ2-3, the V gene TRBV7-2; 9 bases agree with TRBD2. The CDR3 runs 14 residues. Germline V CDR1 and CDR2: SGHTA, FQGNSA. The junction had 3 bases not matched to a gene; V was cut back by 3 bases and J by 5 bases. CDR3 coding DNA: TGTGCCAGCAGCTTGCAACTAGCGGGAGATACGCAGTATTTT. Its translation is CASSLQLAGDTQYF.

In this sample, this clonotype turned up many times. V and J are TRBV12-3 or TRBV12-4 and TRBJ2-1; 7 bases fit TRBD2. The CDR3 covers 14 residues. The J segment lost 4 bases and the V segment lost 7 bases, leaving 7 bases of the junction unmatched. CDR3 in DNA: TGTGCCAGCACCGCCCGAGCGGGGTACAATGAGCAGTTCTTC. This gives the protein CASTARAGYNEQFF.

This clonotype was detected many times. The rearrangement links TRBV18 to TRBJ2-7, with D unresolved. With 0 bases removed from V and 4 bases from J, the gap between germline ends came to 10 bases. Germline CDR1 KGHSH, CDR2 LQKENI. CDR3 length: 14 residues. CDR3 nucleotide sequence: TGTGCCAGCTCACCACCGAACGAGATATACGAGCAGTACTTC. It encodes CASSPPNEIYEQYF.

As for this clonotype: Relative to the germline gene, one junction end is altered; a read error may explain this. This chain joins TRBV6-9 and TRBJ1-1; a possible D gene is TRBD1 (5 bases). The germline gives CDR1 MNHGY, CDR2 SVAAGI. The CDR3 has 12 residues. The CDR3 DNA reads TGCGCCAGCACCAAGACAGACGCTGGCGCTTTCTTT. Protein: CASTKTDAGAFF.

Ten or more counts support this clonotype. V gene TRBV6-1 combines with J gene TRBJ1-4, with unresolved D. Germline V gene data show CDR1 as MNHNS and CDR2 as SASEGT. V was pared by 6 bases and J by 4 bases, with 12 bases between. This CDR3 has 14 residues. DNA of the CDR3: TGTGCCAGCAGGGGGTGGCCGGATAATGAAAAACTGTTTTTT. Encoded protein: CASRGWPDNEKLFF.

The rearrangement uses TRBV29-1 and TRBJ2-7; the match to TRBD1 covers 9 bases. The CDR3 sequence is 14 residues long. CDR1 and CDR2 (germline): SQVTM, ANQGSEA. V trimming: 5 bases; J trimming: 4 bases; junction bases outside the gene matches: 9. Here the CDR3 reads CSVLRTGVRYEQYF. Here the CDR3 DNA reads TGCAGCGTTTTAAGGACAGGGGTGAGGTACGAGCAGTACTTC.

This clonotype came up a few times. The chain recombines TRBV7-2 with TRBJ1-3; D ambiguous. Germline loops: CDR1 SGHTA, CDR2 FQGNSA. CDR3 length: 15 residues. Trimming took 4 bases from V and 2 from J, leaving 12 bases between them. The DNA for the CDR3 is TGTGCCAGCAGCTGGAATCCGTCAGCTGGAAACACCATATATTTT. Amino acids: CASSWNPSAGNTIYF.

This clonotype has a count of ten or more. The V gene is TRBV10-3, the J gene TRBJ2-3, with D possibly TRBD2 on 6 matching bases. The CDR3 runs 14 residues. Per the germline V gene, CDR1 is ENHRY and CDR2 is SYGVKD. V lost 8 bases, J lost 0 bases, and 12 bases lay in between. The chain's CDR3 is CAIGFGSSTDTQYF. The CDR3 DNA is TGTGCCATCGGGTTCGGGAGTAGCACAGATACGCAGTATTTT.

The V and J genes are TRBV12-3 or TRBV12-4 and TRBJ2-7; 10 bases map to TRBD2. CDR3 length: 14 amino acids. The V gene end was trimmed by 5 bases and the J gene end by 4 bases; junction bases not matched to a gene: 5. The CDR3 DNA is TGTGCCAGCAGTAGGACTAGCGGAGTATACGAGCAGTACTTC. It translates to CASSRTSGVYEQYF.

This clonotype occurred a few times. The V call is TRBV6-2 or TRBV6-3, the J call TRBJ2-1, with D possibly being TRBD1 (5 bases). V was pared by 6 bases and J by 7 bases, with 16 bases between. Germline CDR1 and CDR2: MNHEY and SVGEGT. The length of the CDR3 is 14 residues. The CDR3 region has the DNA TGTGCCAGCAGCCTTATGGCAGGGCGAAATGAGCAGTTCTTC. This sequence encodes CASSLMAGRNEQFF.